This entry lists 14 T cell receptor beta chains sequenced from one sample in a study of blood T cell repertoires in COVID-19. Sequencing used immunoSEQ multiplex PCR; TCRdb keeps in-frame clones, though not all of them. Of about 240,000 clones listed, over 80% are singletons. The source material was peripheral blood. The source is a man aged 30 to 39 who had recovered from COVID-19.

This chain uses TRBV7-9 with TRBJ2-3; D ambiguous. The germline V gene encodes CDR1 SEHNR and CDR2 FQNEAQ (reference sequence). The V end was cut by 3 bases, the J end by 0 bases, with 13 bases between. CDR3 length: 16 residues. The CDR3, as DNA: TGTGCCAGCAGCTTGAGTACCGGTTCTAGCACAGATACGCAGTATTTT. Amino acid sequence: CASSLSTGSSTDTQYF. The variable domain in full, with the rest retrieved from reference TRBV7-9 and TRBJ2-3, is DTGVSQNPRHKITKRGQNVTFRCDPISEHNRLYWYRQTLGQGPEFLTYFQNEAQLEKSRLLSDRFSAERPKGSFSTLEIQRTEQGDSAMYLCASSLSTGSSTDTQYFGPGTRLTVL.

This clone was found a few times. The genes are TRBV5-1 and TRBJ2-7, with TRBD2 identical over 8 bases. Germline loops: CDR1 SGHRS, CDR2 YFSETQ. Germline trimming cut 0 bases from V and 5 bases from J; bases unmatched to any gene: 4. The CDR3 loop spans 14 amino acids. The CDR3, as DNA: TGCGCCAGCAGCTTGGCGGGGGGGCACGACGAGCAGTACTTC. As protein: CASSLAGGHDEQYF.

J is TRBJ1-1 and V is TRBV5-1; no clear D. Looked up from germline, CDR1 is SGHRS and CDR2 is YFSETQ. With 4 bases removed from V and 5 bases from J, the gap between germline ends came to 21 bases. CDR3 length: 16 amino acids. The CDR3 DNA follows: TGCGCCAGCAGCCTGTCTCCGGGATTCGAAAATACTGAAGCTTTCTTT. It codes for CASSLSPGFENTEAFF.

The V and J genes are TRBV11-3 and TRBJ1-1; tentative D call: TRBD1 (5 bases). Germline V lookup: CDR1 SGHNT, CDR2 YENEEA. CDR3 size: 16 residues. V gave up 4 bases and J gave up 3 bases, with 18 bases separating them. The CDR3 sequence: CASSSGGASEDTEAFF. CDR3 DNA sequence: TGTGCCAGCAGCTCCGGAGGGGCCTCCGAGGACACTGAAGCTTTCTTT.

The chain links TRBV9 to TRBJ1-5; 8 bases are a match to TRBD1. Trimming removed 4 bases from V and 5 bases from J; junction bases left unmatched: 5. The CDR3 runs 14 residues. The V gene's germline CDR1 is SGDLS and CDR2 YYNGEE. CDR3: CASSPTGGHQPQHF. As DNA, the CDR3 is TGTGCCAGCAGCCCAACAGGGGGTCATCAGCCCCAGCATTTT.

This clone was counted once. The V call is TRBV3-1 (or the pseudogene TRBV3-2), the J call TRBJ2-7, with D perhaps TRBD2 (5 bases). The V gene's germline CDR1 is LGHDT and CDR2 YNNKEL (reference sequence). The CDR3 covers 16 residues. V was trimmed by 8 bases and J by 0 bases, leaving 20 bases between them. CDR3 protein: CASPPEVRASSYEQYV. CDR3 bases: TGTGCCAGCCCCCCGGAGGTTAGGGCCTCCTCCTACGAGCAGTACGTC.

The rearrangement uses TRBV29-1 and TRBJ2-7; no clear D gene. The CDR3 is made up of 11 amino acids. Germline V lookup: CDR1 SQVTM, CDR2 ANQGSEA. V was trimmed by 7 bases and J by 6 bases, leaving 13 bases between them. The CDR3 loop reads CSAGEVGEQYV. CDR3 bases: TGCAGCGCTGGTGAAGTCGGCGAGCAGTACGTC.

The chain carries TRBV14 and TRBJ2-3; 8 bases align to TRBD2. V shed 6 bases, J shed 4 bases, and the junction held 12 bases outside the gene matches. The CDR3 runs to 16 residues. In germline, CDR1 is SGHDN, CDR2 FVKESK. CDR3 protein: CASSRGGHWRADTQYF. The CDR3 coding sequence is TGTGCCAGCAGTCGGGGGGGCCACTGGAGAGCAGATACGCAGTATTTT.

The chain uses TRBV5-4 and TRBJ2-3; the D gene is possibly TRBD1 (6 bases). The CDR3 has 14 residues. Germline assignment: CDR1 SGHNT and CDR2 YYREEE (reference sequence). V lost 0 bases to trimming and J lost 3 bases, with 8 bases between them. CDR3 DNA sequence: TGTGCCAGCAGCTTGGATCAGGGGACAGATACGCAGTATTTT. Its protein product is CASSLDQGTDTQYF.

CDR3 nucleotides: TGTGCCACCAGCAGAAACAGGGGTACAAACTATGGCTACACCTTC. Encoded protein: CATSRNRGTNYGYTF. The rearrangement uses TRBV15 and TRBJ1-2, with 7 bases matching TRBD1. The CDR3 extends over 15 amino acids. Germline V gene lookup returns CDR1 LNHNV and CDR2 YYDKDF (reference sequence). V dropped 2 bases and J dropped 2; count of bases not matched to a gene: 5.

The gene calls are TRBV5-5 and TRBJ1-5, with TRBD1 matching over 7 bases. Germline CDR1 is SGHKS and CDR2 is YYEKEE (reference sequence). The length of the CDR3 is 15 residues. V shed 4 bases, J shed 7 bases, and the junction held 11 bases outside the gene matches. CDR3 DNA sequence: TGTGCCAGCAGCCCATTTGGGGAGACAGGGCAGCCCCAGCATTTT. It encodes CASSPFGETGQPQHF. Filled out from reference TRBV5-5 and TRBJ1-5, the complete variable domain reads DAGVTQSPTHLIKTRGQQVTLRCSPISGHKSVSWYQQVLGQGPQFIFQYYEKEERGRGNFPDRFSARQFPNYSSELNVNALLLGDSALYLCASSPFGETGQPQHFGDGTRLSIL.

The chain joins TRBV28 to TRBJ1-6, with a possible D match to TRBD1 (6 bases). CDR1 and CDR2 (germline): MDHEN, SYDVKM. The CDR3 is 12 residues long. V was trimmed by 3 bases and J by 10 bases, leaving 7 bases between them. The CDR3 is CASSFRGSPLHF. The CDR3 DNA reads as TGTGCCAGCAGTTTCAGGGGCTCACCCCTCCACTTT.

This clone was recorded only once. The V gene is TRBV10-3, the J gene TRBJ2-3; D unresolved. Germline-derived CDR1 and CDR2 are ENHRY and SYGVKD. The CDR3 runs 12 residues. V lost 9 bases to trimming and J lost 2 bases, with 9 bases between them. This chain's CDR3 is CAISLSTDTQYF. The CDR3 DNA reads TGTGCCATTTCCCTATCCACAGATACGCAGTATTTT.

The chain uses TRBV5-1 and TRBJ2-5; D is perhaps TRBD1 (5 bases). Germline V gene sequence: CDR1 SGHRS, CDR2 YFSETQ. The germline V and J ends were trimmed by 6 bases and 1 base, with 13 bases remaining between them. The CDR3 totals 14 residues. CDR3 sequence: CASKTEPSQETQYF. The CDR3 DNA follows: TGCGCCAGCAAGACAGAGCCGTCCCAAGAGACCCAGTACTTC.